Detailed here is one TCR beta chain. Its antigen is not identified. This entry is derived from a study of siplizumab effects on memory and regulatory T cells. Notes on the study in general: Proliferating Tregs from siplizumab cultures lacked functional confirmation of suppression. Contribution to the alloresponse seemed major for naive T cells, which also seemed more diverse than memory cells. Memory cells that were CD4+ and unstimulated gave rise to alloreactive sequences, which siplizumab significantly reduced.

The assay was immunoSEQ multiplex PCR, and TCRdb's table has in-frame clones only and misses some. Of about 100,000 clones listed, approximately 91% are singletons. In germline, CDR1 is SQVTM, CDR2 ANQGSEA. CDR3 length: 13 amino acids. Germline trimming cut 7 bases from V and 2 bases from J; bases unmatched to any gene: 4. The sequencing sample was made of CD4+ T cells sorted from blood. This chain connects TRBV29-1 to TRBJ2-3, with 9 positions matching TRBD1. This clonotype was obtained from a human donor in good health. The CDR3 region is CSAGDRVTDTQYF. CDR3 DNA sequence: TGCAGCGCCGGGGACAGGGTCACAGATACGCAGTATTTT.